This T cell receptor (beta chain) was identified in a study of blood T cell repertoires in COVID-19. Study in general: The samples span acute and convalescent COVID-19 from the United States, Italy and Spain.

Clones were read by immunoSEQ multiplex PCR, and TCRdb kept only the in-frame ones, dropping some. The repertoire holds about 270,000 clones, around 92% seen once, with 1.9% in the top ten. Cohorts were determined from participant-reported clinical history. Two consecutive negative NP/OP PCR tests, clearance, or resolved symptoms defined Cohort 3 recovery. Sequencing was carried out using PBMCs or T cells enriched from blood (not recorded which). The receptor comes from a woman aged 55 to 70 who had recovered from COVID-19.

As DNA, the CDR3 is TGTGCCAGCAGCGGGGGACAGCGGCAGCAAGAGACCCAGTACTTC. It translates to CASSGGQRQQETQYF. The chain links TRBV5-4 to TRBJ2-5, with 7 bases that match TRBD1. CDR3 length: 15 amino acids. The V gene's germline CDR1 is SGHNT and CDR2 YYREEE (reference sequence). V lost 4 bases and J lost 2; bases outside the gene matches: 8.